The rows below give T cell receptor beta chains drawn from one sample of a study of breast tumors, draining lymph nodes, adjacent tissues. Each CDR3 protein is one row after TCRdb ran MiXCR on the multiplex PCR reads. Here the sample spans over 200,000 distinct CDR3 sequences, 32% being singletons. What was sequenced was axillary lymph node tissue. The receptor set was obtained from a female donor with breast cancer. Some clones in this sample may be carry-over from other donors' samples. CDR3s include the opening cysteine and the closing phenylalanine or tryptophan. Fields, in order: clone size, J gene, D gene, V gene, CDR3 DNA, CDR3 protein. D genes are given only for firm matches. The size entry is marked missing in some rows and otherwise reads once, few, many or a size class.

>many|TRBJ1-5|TRBD1|TRBV15
TGTGCCACCAGCAGGACAGGGAGCAATCAGCCCCAGCATTTT
CATSRTGSNQPQHF
>many|TRBJ2-3|-|TRBV19
TGTGCCAGTAGCCCCGGTCGCGGTACGCAGTATTTT
CASSPGRGTQYF
>many|TRBJ1-2|-|TRBV19
TGTGCCAGTAGTGTTAACAGGGTAACCATCTATGGCTACACCTTC
CASSVNRVTIYGYTF
>many|TRBJ1-4|-|TRBV11-3
TGTGCCAGCAGCTTCGCAGGGGAGGGTGAAAAACTGTTTTTT
CASSFAGEGEKLFF
>-|TRBJ2-5|-|TRBV6-5
TGTGCCAGCAGTCGGACCCAGCGGGAGACCCAGTACTTC
CASSRTQRETQYF
>-|TRBJ1-1|TRBD1|TRBV5-1
TGCGCCAGCAGCACAAAACAGGGGGTAGGAACTGAAGCTTTCTTT
CASSTKQGVGTEAFF
>many|TRBJ1-3|-|TRBV20-1
TGCAGTGCTAGAGATCGAAGAGTCCCTGGAAACACCATATATTTT
CSARDRRVPGNTIYF
>many|TRBJ2-1|-|TRBV9
TGTGCCAGCAGCGATTATGTAGGGAGCCGGGCCAATGAGCAGTTCTTC
CASSDYVGSRANEQFF
>many|TRBJ2-3|TRBD1|TRBV12-3/TRBV12-4
TGTGCCAGCAGAGTTGGGACAGCACCCACAGATACGCAGTATTTT
CASRVGTAPTDTQYF
>many|TRBJ2-2|TRBD2|TRBV27
TGTGCCAGCAGCGCAACTAGCGGGAGTTCTGGGGAGCTGTTTTTT
CASSATSGSSGELFF
>many|TRBJ1-4|-|TRBV20-1
TGCAGCCCCCGAGAGGGCGAAAAACTGTTTTTT
CSPREGEKLFF
>many|TRBJ2-3|-|TRBV6-1
TGTGCCAGCAGTGAAGTACAGGGAGCGGATACGCAGTATTTT
CASSEVQGADTQYF